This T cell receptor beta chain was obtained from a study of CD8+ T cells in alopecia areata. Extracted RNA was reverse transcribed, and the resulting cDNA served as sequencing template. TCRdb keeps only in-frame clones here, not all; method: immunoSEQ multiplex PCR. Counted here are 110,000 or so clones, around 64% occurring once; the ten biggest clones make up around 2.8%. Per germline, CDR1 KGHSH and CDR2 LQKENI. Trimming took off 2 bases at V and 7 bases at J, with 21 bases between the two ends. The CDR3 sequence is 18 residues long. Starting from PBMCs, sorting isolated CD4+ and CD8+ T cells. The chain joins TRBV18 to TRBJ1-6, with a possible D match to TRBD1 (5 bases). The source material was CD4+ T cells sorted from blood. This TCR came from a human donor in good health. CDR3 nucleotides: TGTGCCAGCTCACCAGGTTCGGAAGGCGGGGGTAGAAATTCACCCCTCCACTTT. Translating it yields CASSPGSEGGGRNSPLHF.